Detailed here is one TCR beta chain. Compared with germline, one end of the junction differs, possibly owing to a read error. Germline V gene lookup returns CDR1 MNHNS and CDR2 SASEGT. The CDR3 consists of 15 residues. The data derive from a study of blood T cell repertoires in COVID-19. Study-wide background: Donors in the United States, Italy and Spain gave samples during acute or convalescent COVID-19. PBMCs, B-cell-depleted T cells, or T cells were the source of the cDNA or gDNA that made up the material.

In the study's own analysis: Quantification of nucleated cells was approximated via reference gene primer amplification. Sequencing was performed with immunoSEQ multiplex PCR; in TCRdb, only in-frame clones are kept and a portion is missing. The V and J calls and clone size come from that table; D and trimming were worked out from the DNA. The sample consists of 79,000 or so clones, approximately 87% of them appearing once. This receptor was taken from a human donor in a cohort sampled during active COVID-19. The chain recombines TRBV6-1 with TRBJ2-5; 8 nucleotides align to TRBD2. The specimen was peripheral blood. CDR3 region: CASRDGGRLLETQYF. In DNA form, the CDR3 reads TGTGCCAGCCGTGATGGCGGGAGGTTGTTGGAGACCCAGTACTTC.